These 8 T cell receptor beta chains were sequenced from one sample in a study of cytomegalovirus exposure and HLA in healthy donors. Both 60 Vbeta primers and 13 Jbeta primers went into the PCR. The protocol was immunoSEQ multiplex PCR, while the TCRdb copy is restricted to in-frame clones and leaves out a portion. The sample yields roughly 160,000 clones, approximately 88% seen once. Sequencing used PBMCs. These receptors were obtained from a woman in her 30s in good health and CMV-seronegative.

The chain is built from TRBV20-1 and TRBJ2-1, with 11 positions matching TRBD2. The J segment lost 13 bases and the V segment lost 6 bases, leaving 5 bases of the junction unmatched. Germline V gene lookup returns CDR1 DFQATT and CDR2 SNEGSKA (reference sequence). CDR3 length: 11 residues. Written as DNA, the CDR3 is TGCAGTGCCGATACTAGCGGGAGTCAGTTCTTC. It encodes CSADTSGSQFF.

This rearrangement joins TRBV5-1 to TRBJ2-1; 7 positions agree with TRBD2. V dropped 2 bases and J dropped 7; count of bases not matched to a gene: 0. The CDR3 is made up of 12 amino acids. Per germline, CDR1 SGHRS and CDR2 YFSETQ. Here the CDR3 reads CASSFSGNEQFF. The CDR3 DNA reads as TGCGCCAGCAGCTTTAGCGGGAATGAGCAGTTCTTC.

Only one count was recorded for this clone. V usage is TRBV6-6 and J usage is TRBJ1-3; D not certain. The germline V gene encodes CDR1 MNHNY and CDR2 SVGAGI (reference sequence). V was clipped by 0 bases and J by 6 bases, with 6 bases between them. CDR3 length: 13 amino acids. The CDR3 nucleotides read TGTGCCAGCAGTTACTCCCCCCAAAACACCATATATTTT. This translates into CASSYSPQNTIYF.

V gene TRBV13 combines with J gene TRBJ2-5, with 14 bases that match TRBD2. The end of the DNA fits TRBJ2-7 better, so the J call may be wrong. The germline gives CDR1 PRHDT, CDR2 FYEKMQ (reference sequence). The CDR3 runs to 16 residues. The CDR3 sequence: CASSPRTSGGSYEQYF. The CDR3 coding sequence is TGTGCCAGCAGCCCTCGGACTAGCGGGGGGAGCTACGAGCAGTACTTC.

The CDR3 is CASSPQGETEAFF. The CDR3 DNA reads TGTGCCAGCAGCCCCCAGGGGGAAACTGAAGCTTTCTTT. The V and J genes are TRBV7-2 and TRBJ1-1; TRBD1 agrees at 7 bases. V gave up 5 bases and J gave up 5 bases; unmatched junction bases: 5. The CDR3 covers 13 residues. The germline gives CDR1 SGHTA, CDR2 FQGNSA.

The chain joins TRBV30 to TRBJ2-3, with D perhaps TRBD1 (5 bases). The V end was cut by 3 bases, the J end by 6 bases, with 10 bases between. The germline V gene has CDR1 GTSNPN and CDR2 SVGIG (reference sequence). This CDR3 has 12 residues. The CDR3 DNA sequence: TGTGCCTGGAGCCTCAGGGCCGATACGCAGTATTTT. This encodes CAWSLRADTQYF.

This chain uses TRBV19 with TRBJ1-1; D is possibly TRBD1 (6 bases). This CDR3 comprises 14 residues. CDR1 and CDR2 from the germline V gene are LNHDA and SQIVND (reference sequence). Between the trimmed V and J ends, which lost 8 bases and 3 bases, there was a span of 16 bases. DNA of the CDR3: TGTGCCAGTTCCTCCGGGGGGGCGCACACTGAAGCTTTCTTT. Residues: CASSSGGAHTEAFF.

This chain connects TRBV11-2 to TRBJ2-3, with TRBD2 matching over 12 bases. Germline loops: CDR1 SGHAT, CDR2 FQNNGV. V dropped 1 base and J dropped 6; count of bases not matched to a gene: 8. The CDR3 loop spans 17 amino acids. In DNA, the CDR3 is TGTGCCAGCAGCTTAGGGAGGACTAGCGGGGCTTGGGATACGCAGTATTTT. This sequence encodes CASSLGRTSGAWDTQYF.